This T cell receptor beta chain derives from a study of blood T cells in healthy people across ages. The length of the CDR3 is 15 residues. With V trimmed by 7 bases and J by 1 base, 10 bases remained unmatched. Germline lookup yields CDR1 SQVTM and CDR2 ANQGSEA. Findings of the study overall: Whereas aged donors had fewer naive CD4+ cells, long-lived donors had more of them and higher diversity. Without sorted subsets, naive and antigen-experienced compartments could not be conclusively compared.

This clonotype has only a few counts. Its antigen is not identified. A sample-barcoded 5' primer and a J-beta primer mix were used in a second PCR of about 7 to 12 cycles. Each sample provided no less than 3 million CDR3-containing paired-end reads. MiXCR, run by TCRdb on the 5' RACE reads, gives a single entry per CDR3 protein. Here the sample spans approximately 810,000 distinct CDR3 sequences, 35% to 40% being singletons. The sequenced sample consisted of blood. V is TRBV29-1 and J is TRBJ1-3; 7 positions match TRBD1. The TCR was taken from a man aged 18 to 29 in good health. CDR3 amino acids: CSATTIQGSGNTIYF. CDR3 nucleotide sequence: TGCAGCGCCACCACCATACAGGGGTCTGGAAACACCATATATTTT.